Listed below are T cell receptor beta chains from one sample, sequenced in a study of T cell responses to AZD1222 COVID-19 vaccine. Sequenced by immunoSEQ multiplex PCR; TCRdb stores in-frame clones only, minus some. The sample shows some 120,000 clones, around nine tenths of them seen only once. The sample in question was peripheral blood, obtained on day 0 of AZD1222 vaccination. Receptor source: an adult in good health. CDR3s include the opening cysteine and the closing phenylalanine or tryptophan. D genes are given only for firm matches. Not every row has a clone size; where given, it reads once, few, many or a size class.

TGTGCCAGTAGTATAGGCGGGGGAAGCACAGATACGCAGTATTTT,CASSIGGGSTDTQYF,.,TRBD2,TRBJ2-3,TRBV19
TGTGCCAGCTCAAGGACAGGCTTCATGGGCACTGAAGCTTTCTTT,CASSRTGFMGTEAFF,.,TRBD1,TRBJ1-1,TRBV18
TGTGCCAGTAGTCTCGACCACTCCTACGAGCAGTACTTC,CASSLDHSYEQYF,.,.,TRBJ2-7,TRBV19
TGCGCCAGCAGTGAGACAGGGCGGAACACTGAAGCTTTCTTT,CASSETGRNTEAFF,once,.,TRBJ1-1,TRBV10-2
TGCGCCAGCAGCTTGACCGGCCCACCGGATGGCTACACCTTC,CASSLTGPPDGYTF,.,.,TRBJ1-2,TRBV5-1
TGTGCCAGCAGTTCACTAGCGGGAGGAGAGACCCAGTACTTC,CASSSLAGGETQYF,.,TRBD2,TRBJ2-5,TRBV6-5
TGTGCCAGTAGTATGTTCGAGGGCTATCAGCCCCAGCATTTT,CASSMFEGYQPQHF,once,.,TRBJ1-5,TRBV19
TGTGCCAGCAGCTTGGATGTTTCGACGGGGATTCGGACAGATACGCAGTATTTT,CASSLDVSTGIRTDTQYF,.,.,TRBJ2-3,TRBV5-5
TGTGCCAGCAGTGAAACAGGGGGCATTGATGGCTACACCTTC,CASSETGGIDGYTF,.,TRBD1,TRBJ1-2,TRBV6-1
TGTGCCAGCAGTTTATTGGGCAGGACCAATGAGCAGTTCTTC,CASSLLGRTNEQFF,.,.,TRBJ2-1,TRBV27
TGCGCCAGCAAACACGGGGCGGGAGCGACCTACGAGCAGTACTTC,CASKHGAGATYEQYF,.,TRBD2,TRBJ2-7,TRBV5-1
TGTGCCAGCAGCGTAAGGGCAGGGGCGGACTATGGCTACACCTTC,CASSVRAGADYGYTF,.,.,TRBJ1-2,TRBV9
TGTGCCAGCAGCCAGGGTAGCGCCTCCTACGAGCAGTACTTC,CASSQGSASYEQYF,.,.,TRBJ2-7,TRBV3-1/TRBV3-2
TGCGCCAGCAGGCCTTCAGGGAGCGCAGATACGCAGTATTTT,CASRPSGSADTQYF,.,.,TRBJ2-3,TRBV5-1
TGTGCCAGCAGCTTAGAAACAGTAAGCAATCAGCCCCAGCATTTT,CASSLETVSNQPQHF,.,.,TRBJ1-5,TRBV7-8
TGTGCCAGCAGTTTGCCGGGACCCAATCAGCCCCAGCATTTT,CASSLPGPNQPQHF,.,.,TRBJ1-5,TRBV28
TGTGCCAGCAGCTGGGGACAGGGGAACACTGAAGCTTTCTTT,CASSWGQGNTEAFF,.,TRBD1,TRBJ1-1,TRBV5-5
TGTGCCAGTAGTCCGAGCGGGATACTTACCTACAATGAGCAGTTCTTC,CASSPSGILTYNEQFF,.,TRBD2,TRBJ2-1,TRBV19